Sequencing of this T cell receptor beta chain was carried out in a study of shared clonotypes between healthy human individuals. Study details: There were three CD4 naive, three CD4 memory, two CD8 naive and one CD8 memory plates per donor.

Each subset's genomic DNA was shared equally among a number of immunoSEQ plates. Sequencing used immunoSEQ multiplex PCR; TCRdb keeps in-frame clones, though not all of them. The table records a few million clones, roughly 93% of them present only once. As regards this clone: Its antigen remains unidentified.

V was cut by 4 bases and J by 7 bases, with 16 bases left in between. Per germline, CDR1 SGHAT and CDR2 FQNNGV. The CDR3 has 14 amino acids. General study points: It was observed that about 5% of naive CD4 clonotypes were shared across several donors.

The J gene is TRBJ2-5, the V gene TRBV11-2; a weak D match, TRBD1 (7 bases). The sequencing input was naive CD4+ T cells from PBMCs. The subset is: CD45RA+ positively selected. The sequence was obtained from a man aged 18 to 30 in good health. Some clones in this sample may be carry-over from other donors' samples. CDR3 region: CASSSSGTAGTQYF. CDR3 coding DNA: TGTGCCAGCAGCTCCTCCGGGACAGCGGGGACCCAGTACTTC.